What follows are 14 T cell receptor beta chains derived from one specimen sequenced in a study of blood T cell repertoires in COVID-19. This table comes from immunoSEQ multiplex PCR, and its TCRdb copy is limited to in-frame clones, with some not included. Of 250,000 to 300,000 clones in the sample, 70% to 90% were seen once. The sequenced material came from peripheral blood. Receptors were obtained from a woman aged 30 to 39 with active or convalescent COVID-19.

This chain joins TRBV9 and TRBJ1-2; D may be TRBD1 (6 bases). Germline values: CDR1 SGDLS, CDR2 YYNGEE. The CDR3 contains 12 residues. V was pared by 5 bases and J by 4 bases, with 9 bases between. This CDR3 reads CASRDRSYGYTF. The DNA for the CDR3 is TGTGCCAGCAGGGACAGAAGCTATGGCTACACCTTC. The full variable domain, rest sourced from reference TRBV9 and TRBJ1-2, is DSGVTQTPKHLITATGQRVTLRCSPRSGDLSVYWYQQSLDQGLQFLIQYYNGEERAKGNILERFSAQQFPDLHSELNLSSLELGDSALYFCASRDRSYGYTFGSGTRLTVV.

CDR3 protein: CASSLAGGNTDTQYF. In DNA form, the CDR3 reads TGTGCCAGCAGCTTAGCCGGGGGTAACACAGATACGCAGTATTTT. V usage is TRBV11-3 and J usage is TRBJ2-3; tentative D call: TRBD2 (6 bases). Trimming left V 1 base short and J 2 bases short, with 10 bases between. Per germline, CDR1 SGHNT and CDR2 YENEEA. This CDR3 is built from 15 residues.

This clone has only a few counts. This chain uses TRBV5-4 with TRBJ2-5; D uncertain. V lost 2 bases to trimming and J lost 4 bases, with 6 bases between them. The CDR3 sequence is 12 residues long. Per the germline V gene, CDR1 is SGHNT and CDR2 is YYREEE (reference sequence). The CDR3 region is CASSLAAETQYF. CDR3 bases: TGTGCCAGCAGCTTAGCCGCAGAGACCCAGTACTTC. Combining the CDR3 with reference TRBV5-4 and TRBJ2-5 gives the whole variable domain ETGVTQSPTHLIKTRGQQVTLRCSSQSGHNTVSWYQQALGQGPQFIFQYYREEENGRGNFPPRFSGLQFPNYSSELNVNALELDDSALYLCASSLAAETQYFGPGTRLLVL.

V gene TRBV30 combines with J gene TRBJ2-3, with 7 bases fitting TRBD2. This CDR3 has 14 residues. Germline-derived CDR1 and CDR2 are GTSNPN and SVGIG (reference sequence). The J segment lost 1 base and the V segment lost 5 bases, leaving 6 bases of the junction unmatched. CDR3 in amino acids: CAWGNRGGTDTQYF. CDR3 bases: TGTGCCTGGGGAAATCGGGGGGGCACAGATACGCAGTATTTT. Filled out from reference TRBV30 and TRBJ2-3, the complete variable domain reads SQTIHQWPATLVQPVGSPLSLECTVEGTSNPNLYWYRQAAGRGLQLLFYSVGIGQISSEVPQNLSASRPQDRQFILSSKKLLLSDSGFYLCAWGNRGGTDTQYFGPGTRLTVL.

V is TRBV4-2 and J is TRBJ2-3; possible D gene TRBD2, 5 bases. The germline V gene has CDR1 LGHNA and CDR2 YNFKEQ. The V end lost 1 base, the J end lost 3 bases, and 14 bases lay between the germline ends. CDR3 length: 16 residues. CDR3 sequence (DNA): TGTGCCAGCAGCCAAGTCCCGGGCCGGGGAACAGATACGCAGTATTTT. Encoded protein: CASSQVPGRGTDTQYF.

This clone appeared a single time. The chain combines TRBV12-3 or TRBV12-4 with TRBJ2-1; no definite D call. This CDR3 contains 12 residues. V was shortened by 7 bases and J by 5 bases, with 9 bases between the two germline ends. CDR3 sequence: CASKTENNEQFF. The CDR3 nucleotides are TGTGCCAGCAAGACGGAGAACAATGAGCAGTTCTTC.

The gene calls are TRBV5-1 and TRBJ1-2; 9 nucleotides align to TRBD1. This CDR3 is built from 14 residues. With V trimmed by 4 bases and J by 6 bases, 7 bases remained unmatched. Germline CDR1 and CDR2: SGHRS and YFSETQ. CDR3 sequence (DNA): TGCGCCAGCAGCCGGACAGGGGATATGGATGGCTACACCTTC. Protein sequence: CASSRTGDMDGYTF.

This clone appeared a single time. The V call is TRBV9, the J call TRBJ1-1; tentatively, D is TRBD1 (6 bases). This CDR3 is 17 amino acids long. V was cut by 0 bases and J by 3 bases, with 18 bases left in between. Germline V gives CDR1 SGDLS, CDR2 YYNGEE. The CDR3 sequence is CASSVAAGATGDTEAFF. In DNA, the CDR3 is TGTGCCAGCAGCGTAGCTGCGGGGGCGACGGGGGACACTGAAGCTTTCTTT. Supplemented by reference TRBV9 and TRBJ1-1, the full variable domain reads DSGVTQTPKHLITATGQRVTLRCSPRSGDLSVYWYQQSLDQGLQFLIQYYNGEERAKGNILERFSAQQFPDLHSELNLSSLELGDSALYFCASSVAAGATGDTEAFFGQGTRLTVV.

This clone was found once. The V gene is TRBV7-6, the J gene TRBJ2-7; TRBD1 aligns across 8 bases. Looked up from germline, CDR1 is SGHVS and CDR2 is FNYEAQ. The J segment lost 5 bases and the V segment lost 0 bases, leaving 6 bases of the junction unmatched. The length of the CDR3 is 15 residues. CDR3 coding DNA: TGTGCCAGCAGCTTAGCGGGGACAGGCGGCCACGAGCAGTACTTC. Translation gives CASSLAGTGGHEQYF.

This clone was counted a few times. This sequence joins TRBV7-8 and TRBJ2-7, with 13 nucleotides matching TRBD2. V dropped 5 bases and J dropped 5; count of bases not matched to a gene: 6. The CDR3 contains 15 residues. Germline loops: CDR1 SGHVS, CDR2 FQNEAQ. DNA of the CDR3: TGTGCCAGCAGCCGAGAACTAGCGGGGGGGAACGAGCAGTACTTC. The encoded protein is CASSRELAGGNEQYF.

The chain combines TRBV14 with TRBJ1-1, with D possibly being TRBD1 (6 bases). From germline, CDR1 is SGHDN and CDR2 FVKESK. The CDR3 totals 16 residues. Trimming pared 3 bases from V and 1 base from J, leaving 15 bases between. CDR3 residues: CASSHGKTGSNTEAFF. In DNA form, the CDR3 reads TGTGCCAGCAGCCACGGAAAGACAGGATCGAACACTGAAGCTTTCTTT.

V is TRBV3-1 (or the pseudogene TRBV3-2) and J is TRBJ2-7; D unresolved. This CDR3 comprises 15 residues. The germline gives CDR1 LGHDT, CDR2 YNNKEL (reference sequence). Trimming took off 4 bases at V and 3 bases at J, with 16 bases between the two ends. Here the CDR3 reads CASSLRGSPYYEQYF. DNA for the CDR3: TGTGCCAGCAGCCTAAGAGGTTCCCCTTACTACGAGCAGTACTTC.

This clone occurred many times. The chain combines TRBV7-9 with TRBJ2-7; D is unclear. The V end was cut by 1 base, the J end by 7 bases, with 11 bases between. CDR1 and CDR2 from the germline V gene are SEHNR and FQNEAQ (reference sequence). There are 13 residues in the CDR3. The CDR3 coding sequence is TGTGCCAGCAGCTTAGGAGGTTTCCAGGAGCAGTACTTC. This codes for CASSLGGFQEQYF.

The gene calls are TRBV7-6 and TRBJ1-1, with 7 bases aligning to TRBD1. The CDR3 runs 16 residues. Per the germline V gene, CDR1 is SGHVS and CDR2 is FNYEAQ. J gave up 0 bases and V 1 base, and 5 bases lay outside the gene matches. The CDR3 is CASSLGQGRVNTEAFF. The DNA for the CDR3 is TGTGCCAGCAGCTTAGGACAGGGTAGGGTGAACACTGAAGCTTTCTTT.